Each of the 29 T cell receptor beta chains below was sequenced from the same sample in a study of T cells expressing NK-cell markers. TCRdb reprocessed the 5' RACE reads and stores each CDR3 protein as one record, lacking DNA. The table gives some 340,000 distinct CDR3 sequences; the top ten clones make up roughly 5.2% of it. What was sequenced was blood T cells: a sorted CD56 or NKG2C T cell subset, CD4+ or CD8+ T cells, or bulk PBMC T cells (not recorded which). The receptors come from a man aged 18-69 years in good health.

V and J are TRBV12-3 or TRBV12-4 and TRBJ1-5; TCRdb lists TRBD1, though no DNA is available to test this call. The CDR3 covers 18 residues. The CDR3 reads CASSLFRARTGGDQPQHF.

The chain joins TRBV3-1 to TRBJ2-5. CDR1 LGHDT and CDR2 YNNKEL come from the germline V gene (reference sequence). CDR3 length: 13 residues. The CDR3 reads CASSPLSERTQYF.

This chain links TRBV12-3 or TRBV12-4 with TRBJ2-7; TCRdb gives TRBD1 as the D gene, but with no DNA this cannot be confirmed. This CDR3 contains 13 residues. CDR3 region: CASSLAGTAEQYF.

The chain carries TRBV7-2 and TRBJ2-2; TCRdb indicates TRBD1, and absent DNA this call remains unverified. This CDR3 contains 14 residues. Germline V lookup: CDR1 SGHTA, CDR2 FQGNSA. CDR3 residues: CASSSGPNTGELFF.

The J gene is TRBJ2-2, the V gene TRBV6-1; TCRdb outputs TRBD2, but without DNA this stays unchecked. The CDR3 sequence is 14 residues long. Germline CDR1 MNHNS, CDR2 SASEGT. This CDR3 is CASARLAGTGELFF.

This rearrangement joins TRBV20-1 to TRBJ1-2; the TCRdb call, TRBD1, lacks DNA for checking. This CDR3 region has 16 residues. Germline CDR1 DFQATT, CDR2 SNEGSKA (reference sequence). This CDR3 reads CSAREQGTGTNYGYTF.

The chain couples TRBV20-1 to TRBJ2-2; there is no DNA to check the TCRdb D call of TRBD1. From germline, CDR1 is DFQATT and CDR2 SNEGSKA (reference sequence). CDR3 length: 13 residues. CDR3 in amino acids: CSASQGNGGELFF.

The chain recombines TRBV19 with TRBJ2-1; TCRdb picks TRBD2, but there is no DNA to check that call. Germline loops: CDR1 LNHDA, CDR2 SQIVND (reference sequence). The CDR3 consists of 16 residues. Here the CDR3 reads CASSILRGGDINEQFF.

The chain recombines TRBV12-5 with TRBJ2-7; checking the TCRdb D call of TRBD1 is not possible without DNA. The CDR3 has 19 amino acids. Germline V gives CDR1 LGHNT, CDR2 FRNRAP. The CDR3 region is CASGFSPWLGTGAPAEQYF.

V usage is TRBV29-1 and J usage is TRBJ1-1. Germline V gene lookup returns CDR1 SQVTM and CDR2 ANQGSEA. This CDR3 spans 11 amino acids. CDR3 sequence: CSVEKKLTAFF.

This chain joins TRBV6-5 and TRBJ1-2. Germline V gives CDR1 MNHEY, CDR2 SVGAGI. The CDR3 has 15 residues. CDR3 region: CASSYDGREGSGYTF.

The V and J genes are TRBV5-4 and TRBJ1-2. This CDR3 contains 14 residues. Per the germline V gene, CDR1 is SGHNT and CDR2 is YYREEE (reference sequence). CDR3 region: CASSFFDGYYGYTF.

The J gene is TRBJ1-3, the V gene TRBV6-1; lacking DNA, the TRBD1 call made by TCRdb goes unchecked. The CDR3 length is 15 residues. In germline, CDR1 is MNHNS, CDR2 SASEGT. This CDR3 is CASSETGTGGNTIYF.

This chain links TRBV20-1 with TRBJ2-5. This CDR3 contains 12 residues. Germline-derived CDR1 and CDR2 are DFQATT and SNEGSKA (reference sequence). CDR3 loop: CSASGGWKTQYF.

J is TRBJ1-2 and V is TRBV2. Germline V CDR1 and CDR2: SNHLY, FYNNEI. The CDR3 spans 12 residues. CDR3 residues: CASRRQVYGYTF.

V and J are TRBV12-3 or TRBV12-4 and TRBJ1-6. The CDR3 sequence is 14 residues long. The CDR3 sequence: CASSLSQINSPLHF.

The rearrangement uses TRBV7-2 and TRBJ2-7; TCRdb selects TRBD1, and the lack of DNA leaves this call unchecked. The CDR3 is made up of 16 amino acids. The germline CDR1 and CDR2 sequences are SGHTA and FQGNSA. The CDR3 is CASSPGAAGGSYEQYF. The full variable domain, completed using reference TRBV7-2 and TRBJ2-7, is GAGVSQSPSNKVTEKGKDVELRCDPISGHTALYWYRQSLGQGLEFLIYFQGNSAPDKSGLPSDRFSAERTGGSVSTLTIQRTQQEDSAVYLCASSPGAAGGSYEQYFGPGTRLTVT.

The J gene is TRBJ2-7, the V gene TRBV7-9; TCRdb reports TRBD1, a call that lacks DNA to check it against. Germline-derived CDR1 and CDR2 are SEHNR and FQNEAQ (reference sequence). The CDR3 runs to 15 residues. Here the CDR3 reads CASSFRTGLNYEQYF. The full variable domain, its missing parts supplied by reference TRBV7-9 and TRBJ2-7, is DTGVSQNPRHKITKRGQNVTFRCDPISEHNRLYWYRQTLGQGPEFLTYFQNEAQLEKSRLLSDRFSAERPKGSFSTLEIQRTEQGDSAMYLCASSFRTGLNYEQYFGPGTRLTVT.

V and J are TRBV27 and TRBJ1-5. From germline, CDR1 is MNHEY and CDR2 SMNVEV (reference sequence). The length of the CDR3 is 12 residues. The CDR3 is CASSLLGQPQHF.

This chain uses TRBV20-1 with TRBJ1-6; absent DNA, TCRdb's TRBD1 call cannot be checked. CDR1 is DFQATT and CDR2 is SNEGSKA in the germline V gene (reference sequence). CDR3 length equals 14 residues. Here the CDR3 reads CSASVGAYNSPLHF.

V is TRBV29-1 and J is TRBJ2-1. CDR1 is SQVTM, CDR2 ANQGSEA, per germline. The CDR3 has 12 amino acids. The CDR3 sequence: CSVGGFNNEQFF.

The rearrangement links TRBV4-2 to TRBJ2-1; TCRdb returns TRBD2, unconfirmable since there is no DNA. The CDR3 has 16 residues. CDR1 and CDR2 from the germline V gene are LGHNA and YNFKEQ. The CDR3 loop reads CASSQGLAAFYNEQFF.

The CDR3 loop reads CASSLAGTGGTQYF. The chain uses TRBV27 and TRBJ2-5; TCRdb lists TRBD1, though no DNA is available to test this call. CDR3 length equals 14 residues. Germline V gene lookup returns CDR1 MNHEY and CDR2 SMNVEV (reference sequence).

The V gene is TRBV7-2, the J gene TRBJ2-2. The CDR3 consists of 15 residues. Germline CDR1 reads SGHTA; CDR2 reads FQGNSA. CDR3 in amino acids: CASRRSKANTGELFF.

The chain carries TRBV27 and TRBJ2-2. Germline CDR1 and CDR2: MNHEY and SMNVEV (reference sequence). This CDR3 has 15 amino acids. The CDR3 loop is CASSFEGLDTGELFF.

The chain's CDR3 is CASSSEQDSPKTEAFF. The J gene is TRBJ1-1, the V gene TRBV27. The CDR3 sequence is 16 residues long. CDR1 and CDR2 from the germline V gene are MNHEY and SMNVEV (reference sequence).

The CDR3 spells CATIGTGGSTDTQYF. This rearrangement joins TRBV2 to TRBJ2-3; TCRdb calls TRBD1, which cannot be checked without DNA. The CDR3 spans 15 residues. Looked up from germline, CDR1 is SNHLY and CDR2 is FYNNEI.

The V call is TRBV25-1, the J call TRBJ2-1. Germline V gene lookup returns CDR1 MGHDK and CDR2 SYGVNS. The CDR3 has 13 amino acids. CDR3 amino acids: CATNRDSYNEQFF.

The chain couples TRBV12-3 or TRBV12-4 to TRBJ2-3; TCRdb proposes TRBD1, but this gene call is untestable without DNA. The CDR3 consists of 13 residues. This CDR3 is CASSLQGRDTQYF.